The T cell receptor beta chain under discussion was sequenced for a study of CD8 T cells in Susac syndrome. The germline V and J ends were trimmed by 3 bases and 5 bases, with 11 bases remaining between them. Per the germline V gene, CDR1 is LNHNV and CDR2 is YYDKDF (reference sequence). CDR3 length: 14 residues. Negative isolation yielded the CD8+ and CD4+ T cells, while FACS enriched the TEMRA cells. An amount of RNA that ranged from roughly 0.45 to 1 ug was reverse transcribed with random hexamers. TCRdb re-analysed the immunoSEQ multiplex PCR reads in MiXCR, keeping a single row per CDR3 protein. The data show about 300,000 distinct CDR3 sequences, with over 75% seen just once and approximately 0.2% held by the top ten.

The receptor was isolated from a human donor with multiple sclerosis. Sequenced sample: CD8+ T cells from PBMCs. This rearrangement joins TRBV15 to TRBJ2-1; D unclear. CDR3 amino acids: CATSSDRPHNEQFF. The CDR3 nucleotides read TGTGCCACCAGCAGTGACCGTCCCCACAATGAGCAGTTCTTC.